This TCR beta chain was captured in a study of blood T cells in healthy people across ages. This clonotype was observed a handful of times. Its target is not known. The ends lost 3 bases at V and 2 bases at J; junction bases unmatched: 7. Germline V gives CDR1 SGHRS, CDR2 YFSETQ. The CDR3 is made up of 16 amino acids. A second PCR, run for roughly 7 to 12 cycles, used a sample-barcoded 5' primer plus a J-beta primer mix. A tag from a template-switch adaptor with 12 random nucleotides marked each cDNA molecule. TCRdb ran MiXCR on the 5' RACE reads and lists one entry per CDR3 protein. The sample consists of about 1.8 million distinct CDR3 sequences, around half of them appearing once. Whole-study results and caveats: A strong correlation was seen between TCR beta diversity and naive T cell percentage. Older individuals had lower TCR beta diversity per million T cells (the decline was roughly linear). Long-lived donors exceeded aged donors in naive CD4+ cells and diversity.

This chain connects TRBV5-1 to TRBJ2-1; TRBD2 aligns across 8 bases. The specimen was blood. The receptor was derived from a woman aged 40 to 55 in good health. The CDR3 here is CASSSKSGGAYNEQFF. CDR3 nucleotides: TGCGCCAGCAGCTCAAAAAGCGGGGGAGCCTACAATGAGCAGTTCTTC.